These 30 T cell receptor beta chains share one sample of origin, sequenced in a study of CD8 T cells in ankylosing spondylitis. TCRdb ran MiXCR on the 5' RACE reads and lists one entry per CDR3 protein. The sample contains around 250,000 distinct CDR3 sequences, approximately 11% of which appear only once. Sequences were obtained from blood, either unsorted or a sorted T cell fraction (not recorded which). Source of these receptors: a male donor with ankylosing spondylitis or in good health (not recorded which).

This chain connects TRBV28 to TRBJ2-2; no clear D. V was cut by 6 bases and J by 8 bases, with 10 bases left in between. This CDR3 is 12 amino acids long. From germline, CDR1 is MDHEN and CDR2 SYDVKM. The chain's CDR3 is CASSPPPGELFF. The CDR3 DNA sequence: TGTGCCAGCAGCCCCCCTCCGGGGGAGCTGTTTTTT.

This chain uses TRBV12-3 or TRBV12-4 with TRBJ2-6; D not certain. Trimming pared 6 bases from V and 2 bases from J, leaving 11 bases between. The CDR3 spans 15 residues. DNA of the CDR3: TGTGCCAGCAGGCGCACAGACGCTGGGGCCAACGTCCTGACTTTC. Amino acids: CASRRTDAGANVLTF.

This clonotype appeared a few times. The chain is built from TRBV9 and TRBJ2-2; TRBD2 matches 14 bases. This CDR3 has 18 amino acids. Germline trimming cut 0 bases from V and 2 bases from J; bases unmatched to any gene: 3. Germline CDR1 reads SGDLS; CDR2 reads YYNGEE. In DNA form, the CDR3 reads TGTGCCAGCAGCGTAGGACTAGCGGGGGGGATCAACACCGGGGAGCTGTTTTTT. Encoded protein: CASSVGLAGGINTGELFF.

In nucleotides, the CDR3 is TGCAGTACGGCAGGGGCTTCGGGTGGCTACACCTTC. Translated: CSTAGASGGYTF. This rearrangement joins TRBV20-1 to TRBJ1-2, with a weak D call TRBD1 (6 bases). Germline V gene lookup returns CDR1 DFQATT and CDR2 SNEGSKA (reference sequence). V gave up 8 bases and J gave up 7 bases, with 17 bases separating them. The CDR3 sequence is 12 residues long.

This clonotype was seen repeatedly, ten times or more. The rearrangement joins TRBV11-1 to TRBJ2-5; TRBD2 agrees at 7 bases. CDR3 size: 16 residues. J gave up 1 base and V 5 bases, and 10 bases lay outside the gene matches. The V gene's germline CDR1 is SGHAT and CDR2 FQDESV (reference sequence). The chain's CDR3 is CASSPGTTLVQETQYF. DNA of the CDR3: TGTGCCAGCAGCCCGGGGACTACCCTCGTCCAAGAGACCCAGTACTTC.

This clonotype was observed a few times. The genes are TRBV7-3 and TRBJ1-1; unclear D gene. In germline, CDR1 is SGHTA, CDR2 FQGTGA. This CDR3 contains 14 residues. Trimming left V 3 bases short and J 1 base short, with 9 bases between. The CDR3 DNA follows: TGTGCCAGCAGCTTCGGCGATGCGAACACTGAAGCTTTCTTT. Protein: CASSFGDANTEAFF.

This clonotype was seen many times. CDR3 protein: CASSVGPSVTGETQYF. The DNA for the CDR3 is TGTGCCAGCAGCGTTGGGCCTTCAGTAACGGGGGAGACCCAGTACTTC. This rearrangement joins TRBV9 to TRBJ2-5; tentative D call: TRBD2 (5 bases). This CDR3 is built from 16 residues. Between the trimmed V and J ends, which lost 2 bases and 5 bases, there was a span of 19 bases. The germline V gene has CDR1 SGDLS and CDR2 YYNGEE. Looking up the rest from reference TRBV9 and TRBJ2-5 gives the full variable domain: DSGVTQTPKHLITATGQRVTLRCSPRSGDLSVYWYQQSLDQGLQFLIQYYNGEERAKGNILERFSAQQFPDLHSELNLSSLELGDSALYFCASSVGPSVTGETQYFGPGTRLLVL.

The chain combines TRBV11-2 with TRBJ2-1; 16 nucleotides agree with TRBD2. Germline loops: CDR1 SGHAT, CDR2 FQNNGV. V trimming: 5 bases; J trimming: 2 bases; junction bases outside the gene matches: 9. The CDR3 is 19 amino acids. CDR3 bases: TGTGCCAGCAGCCGCCCGGGACTAGCGGGAGGGACAGCCTACAATGAGCAGTTCTTC. Its translation is CASSRPGLAGGTAYNEQFF.

This clonotype was counted at least ten times. This chain uses TRBV5-1 with TRBJ2-5, with D possibly TRBD2 on 6 matching bases. The ends were cut back, 0 bases at V and 4 bases at J, with 10 bases in the middle. CDR1 is SGHRS, CDR2 YFSETQ, per germline. This CDR3 is 14 amino acids long. The CDR3 bases are TGCGCCAGCAGCTTGGCGGGGGACGGAGAGACCCAGTACTTC. Encoded protein: CASSLAGDGETQYF.

The chain recombines TRBV20-1 with TRBJ1-6; unclear D gene. Germline V CDR1 and CDR2: DFQATT, SNEGSKA (reference sequence). There are 17 residues in the CDR3. V lost 1 base, J lost 6 bases, and 19 bases lay in between. For the CDR3, the DNA is TGCAGTGCTAGAGGCGGAGGAGATGACCCCCTTAATTCACCCCTCCACTTT. Translating it yields CSARGGGDDPLNSPLHF.

The rearrangement links TRBV5-2 to TRBJ2-4; TRBD1, as called in the table, went unchecked against the DNA. TRBV5-2 is an annotated pseudogene. The CDR3 is made up of 15 amino acids. The CDR3, as DNA: TGTGCCATGGGTCCCGGGCTCCTATGCAAAAACATTCAGTACTTC. Protein product: CAMGPGLLCKNIQYF.

With regard to this clonotype: A much larger clonotype is one base distant, so this may be a read error. V usage is TRBV9 and J usage is TRBJ2-1, with D tentatively TRBD2 (6 bases). The CDR3 runs 14 residues. Germline CDR1 is SGDLS and CDR2 is YYNGEE. The CDR3 spells CANSVGGTRNEQFF. As DNA, the CDR3 is TGTGCCAACAGCGTAGGAGGGACCAGGAATGAGCAGTTCTTC.

The table lists this clonotype with many counts. The V and J genes are TRBV19 and TRBJ2-1; the D is unclear. V was trimmed by 3 bases and J by 7 bases, leaving 4 bases between them. This CDR3 is built from 11 residues. The germline gives CDR1 LNHDA, CDR2 SQIVND (reference sequence). CDR3 in amino acids: CASSMLNEQFF. The CDR3 bases are TGTGCCAGTAGTATGCTTAATGAGCAGTTCTTC.

The chain combines TRBV7-8 with TRBJ2-3, with D perhaps TRBD1 (5 bases). The germline V and J ends were trimmed by 6 bases and 4 bases, with 17 bases remaining between them. CDR3 length equals 15 residues. Germline lookup yields CDR1 SGHVS and CDR2 FQNEAQ. In nucleotides, the CDR3 is TGTGCCAGCAGAACCAGGGTGTTTGGTGCAGATACGCAGTATTTT. This encodes CASRTRVFGADTQYF.

J is TRBJ1-6 and V is TRBV7-2; D might be TRBD1 (6 bases). Germline CDR1 reads SGHTA; CDR2 reads FQGNSA. The CDR3 runs to 15 residues. V was shortened by 2 bases and J by 6 bases, with 11 bases between the two germline ends. The CDR3 nucleotides read TGTGCCAGCAGCTTACGACAGGTCGTTAATTCACCCCTCCACTTT. As protein: CASSLRQVVNSPLHF.

This clonotype has a count of ten or more. This rearrangement joins TRBV5-6 to TRBJ2-3; D is undetermined. The germline V and J ends were trimmed by 1 base and 1 base, with 16 bases remaining between them. CDR1 and CDR2 from the germline V gene are SGHDT and YYEEEE. The CDR3 has 17 residues. CDR3 bases: TGTGCCAGCAGCTTGCCTGAGACTGGGATGGGCACAGATACGCAGTATTTT. This encodes CASSLPETGMGTDTQYF.

V usage is TRBV3-1 and J usage is TRBJ2-1; no clear D gene. V lost 0 bases and J 4 bases, leaving 13 bases between the germline ends. Per germline, CDR1 LGHDT and CDR2 YNNKEL (reference sequence). The CDR3 has 16 amino acids. The CDR3 DNA sequence: TGTGCCAGCAGCCAAGAAGCAGTACTGCCATACAATGAGCAGTTCTTC. It yields the protein CASSQEAVLPYNEQFF.

This clonotype was counted many times. V gene TRBV12-3 or TRBV12-4 combines with J gene TRBJ1-1, with 7 bases matching TRBD1. Unmatched junction bases numbered 10, after V lost 4 bases and J lost 5 bases. The CDR3 is 15 residues long. The CDR3 sequence is CASSSSPTGSTEAFF. The CDR3 region has the DNA TGTGCCAGCAGTTCTTCACCGACAGGGTCGACTGAAGCTTTCTTT.

There are a few counts of this clonotype. The chain joins TRBV7-2 to TRBJ2-5; D remains unclear. Germline-derived CDR1 and CDR2 are SGHTA and FQGNSA. The CDR3 length is 17 residues. Trimming took off 5 bases at V and 2 bases at J, with 21 bases between the two ends. CDR3 DNA sequence: TGTGCCAGCAGCCCCAGCGCAGTCAACCGTGGGCAAGAGACCCAGTACTTC. Translated, it gives CASSPSAVNRGQETQYF.

The chain combines TRBV28 with TRBJ2-1; 9 bases align to TRBD2. The length of the CDR3 is 13 residues. CDR1 and CDR2 from the germline V gene are MDHEN and SYDVKM. V shed 10 bases, J shed 8 bases, and the junction held 9 bases outside the gene matches. As DNA, the CDR3 is TGTGCCACTTCTAGCGGGGATAAGGATGAGCAGTTCTTC. This sequence encodes CATSSGDKDEQFF.

The CDR3 here is CASSPRDYSMDEQFF. CDR3 sequence (DNA): TGTGCCAGCAGCCCCCGGGACTACAGTATGGATGAGCAGTTCTTC. This chain joins TRBV3-1 and TRBJ2-1; 7 nucleotides line up with TRBD2. The CDR3 runs 15 residues. V lost 4 bases, J lost 8 bases, and 11 bases stayed unmatched. Per the germline V gene, CDR1 is LGHDT and CDR2 is YNNKEL (reference sequence).

In this sample, this clonotype turned up many times. The V call is TRBV5-4, the J call TRBJ2-5, with D perhaps matching TRBD1 or TRBD2 (5 bases each). Germline CDR1 reads SGHNT; CDR2 reads YYREEE (reference sequence). The CDR3 length is 12 residues. V was trimmed by 4 bases and J by 5 bases, leaving 9 bases between them. CDR3 protein: CASSPGRETQYF. The CDR3 DNA sequence: TGTGCCAGCAGCCCGGGGCGGGAGACCCAGTACTTC. The variable domain in full, completed from reference TRBV5-4 and TRBJ2-5, reads ETGVTQSPTHLIKTRGQQVTLRCSSQSGHNTVSWYQQALGQGPQFIFQYYREEENGRGNFPPRFSGLQFPNYSSELNVNALELDDSALYLCASSPGRETQYFGPGTRLLVL.

This clonotype came up many times. The V call is TRBV29-1, the J call TRBJ2-5, with 9 bases aligning to TRBD1. Germline V gene sequence: CDR1 SQVTM, CDR2 ANQGSEA. This CDR3 has 13 residues. Trimming at V came to 7 bases and at J to 7 bases, leaving 10 bases not matched to a gene. CDR3 sequence: CSATGTGSGTQYF. The CDR3, as DNA: TGCAGCGCCACCGGGACAGGGTCTGGGACCCAGTACTTC. The full variable domain, in which reference TRBV29-1 and TRBJ2-5 provide the parts outside the CDR3, is SAVISQKPSRDICQRGTSLTIQCQVDSQVTMMFWYRQQPGQSLTLIATANQGSEATYESGFVIDKFPISRPNLTFSTLTVSNMSPEDSSIYLCSATGTGSGTQYFGPGTRLLVL.

This clonotype was seen a handful of times. The chain joins TRBV6-4 to TRBJ1-6, with D maybe TRBD1 (5 bases). Germline CDR1 reads MRHNA; CDR2 reads SNTAGT. The CDR3 has 14 amino acids. Trimming took off 5 bases at V and 7 bases at J, with 12 bases between the two ends. The CDR3 loop reads CASSPGPQNSPLHF. The CDR3 DNA follows: TGTGCCAGCAGTCCGGGACCGCAAAATTCACCCCTCCACTTT.

In its sample, this clonotype was seen many times. This rearrangement joins TRBV12-3 or TRBV12-4 to TRBJ2-5; a weak D match, TRBD2 (5 bases). The CDR3 is 14 residues long. V was shortened by 2 bases and J by 1 base, with 8 bases between the two germline ends. CDR3 sequence reads: CASSLIASQETQYF. The CDR3 DNA sequence: TGTGCCAGCAGTTTAATAGCGTCCCAAGAGACCCAGTACTTC.

In its sample, this clonotype was seen many times. The chain carries TRBV6-4 and TRBJ2-3; the D gene is possibly TRBD2 (5 bases). Looked up from germline, CDR1 is MRHNA and CDR2 is SNTAGT. This CDR3 comprises 13 residues. V lost 2 bases, J lost 3 bases, and 6 bases lay in between. This CDR3 reads CASSDEGTDTQYF. CDR3 nucleotides: TGTGCCAGCAGTGACGAGGGAACAGATACGCAGTATTTT.

This clonotype was counted many times. This sequence joins TRBV28 and TRBJ2-5; TRBD2 matches at 9 bases. V shed 7 bases, J shed 0 bases, and the junction held 12 bases outside the gene matches. The CDR3 totals 17 residues. Germline V lookup: CDR1 MDHEN, CDR2 SYDVKM. CDR3 region: CASTPPRTSEDQETQYF. CDR3 bases: TGTGCCAGCACCCCTCCCAGGACTAGCGAGGACCAAGAGACCCAGTACTTC.

This clonotype was found many times. V and J are TRBV12-3 or TRBV12-4 and TRBJ1-5; a weak D match, TRBD1 (6 bases). V lost 1 base, J lost 2 bases, and 12 bases lay in between. The CDR3 has 16 amino acids. CDR3 bases: TGTGCCAGCAGTTTAGTGGGGGGCTTAGGCAATCAGCCCCAGCATTTT. Its translation is CASSLVGGLGNQPQHF.

This clonotype occurred a few times. The chain couples TRBV7-6 to TRBJ2-1, with a weak D call TRBD2 (6 bases). Germline CDR1 SGHVS, CDR2 FNYEAQ. The CDR3 totals 16 residues. V was shortened by 2 bases and J by 2 bases, with 13 bases between the two germline ends. CDR3 nucleotide sequence: TGTGCCAGCAGCTTAATGGCGCGCGGGGCCTACAATGAGCAGTTCTTC. This codes for CASSLMARGAYNEQFF. Drawing the rest from reference TRBV7-6 and TRBJ2-1, the complete variable domain is GAGVSQSPRYKVTKRGQDVALRCDPISGHVSLYWYRQALGQGPEFLTYFNYEAQQDKSGLPNDRFSAERPEGSISTLTIQRTEQRDSAMYRCASSLMARGAYNEQFFGPGTRLTVL.

This clonotype was picked up a small number of times. CDR3 residues: CASSVGQENTEAFF. CDR3 in DNA: TGTGCCAGCAGCGTGGGACAGGAGAACACTGAAGCTTTCTTT. J is TRBJ1-1 and V is TRBV7-9; 8 nucleotides align to TRBD1. This CDR3 contains 14 residues. In germline, CDR1 is SEHNR, CDR2 FQNEAQ (reference sequence). V lost 5 bases to trimming and J lost 1 base; unmatched junction nucleotides: 3.